A selection of T cell receptor beta chains follows, all from one sample in a study of monozygotic twins with inflammatory bowel disease. TCRdb re-called the 5' RACE reads, yielding one record per CDR3 amino acid sequence without DNA. The table lists around 380,000 distinct CDR3 sequences. Sequencing was carried out using blood. The origin of the receptors is a human donor with ulcerative colitis or Crohn's disease, or a healthy co-twin of an affected twin (not recorded which). Each CDR3 is given with its conserved first and last residue.

j_call v_call cdr3_aa
TRBJ2-7 TRBV6-1 CASSELTSGSKQYF
TRBJ2-2 TRBV5-1 CASTEMTGNTGELFF
TRBJ2-1 TRBV13 CASSLERTGSQFF
TRBJ2-1 TRBV11-2 CASRGLAGGVSYNEQFF
TRBJ1-5 TRBV6-1 CASREGTGPGPNHPQHF
TRBJ1-1 TRBV5-5 CASVRGASNTEAFF
TRBJ1-5 TRBV12-3/TRBV12-4 CASSPDRGGNQPQHF
TRBJ2-7 TRBV7-6 CASSLAPGGYYEQYF
TRBJ2-7 TRBV28 CASSPIRPWEQYF
TRBJ2-6 TRBV11-1 CASSLSRQRWDTFSGANVLTF
TRBJ2-7 TRBV7-9 CASSFPNSYEQYF
TRBJ1-6 TRBV5-1 CASSLQSSSYNSPLHF
TRBJ2-1 TRBV20-1 CSARRTNPRIYNEQFF
TRBJ2-7 TRBV4-1 CASSLPSGAGGFYF
TRBJ2-2 TRBV29-1 CSVEAAGRDTGELFF
TRBJ2-3 TRBV5-1 CASSLQGSGITDTQYF
TRBJ2-1 TRBV7-8 CASSFVSGRLNEQFF
TRBJ2-5 TRBV10-3 CASKGVEGHGTQYF
TRBJ2-1 TRBV7-3 CASSSGSRTGVLGEQFF
TRBJ2-2 TRBV20-1 CSAGGLGTGELFF
TRBJ2-3 TRBV6-1 CASSPLTGPYTDTQYF
TRBJ1-2 TRBV3-1 CASSQMLQANYGYTF
TRBJ1-2 TRBV7-9 CASSLAGTGGRGYTF
TRBJ1-6 TRBV4-3 CASSQAGGDSPLHF
TRBJ2-1 TRBV28 CASSLRASGYNEQFF
TRBJ1-5 TRBV12-2 CASRSRQRNQPQHF
TRBJ1-1 TRBV5-1 CASRQGGAGTEAFF
TRBJ2-3 TRBV6-1 CASKAPGLASTDTQYF
TRBJ1-5 TRBV11-2 CASSLDTGINQPQHF